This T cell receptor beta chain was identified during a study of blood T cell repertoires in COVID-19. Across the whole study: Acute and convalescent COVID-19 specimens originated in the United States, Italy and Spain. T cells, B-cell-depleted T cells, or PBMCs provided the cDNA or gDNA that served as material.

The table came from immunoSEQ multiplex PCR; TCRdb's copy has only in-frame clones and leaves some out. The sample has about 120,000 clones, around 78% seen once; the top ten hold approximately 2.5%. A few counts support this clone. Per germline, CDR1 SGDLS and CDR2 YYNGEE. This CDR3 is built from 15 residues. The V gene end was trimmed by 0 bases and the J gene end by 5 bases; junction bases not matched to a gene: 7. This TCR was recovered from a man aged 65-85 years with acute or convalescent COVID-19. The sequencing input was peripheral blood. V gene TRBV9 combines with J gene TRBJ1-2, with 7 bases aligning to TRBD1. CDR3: CASSVDWTGIYGYTF. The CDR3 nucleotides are TGTGCCAGCAGCGTAGACTGGACAGGTATTTATGGCTACACCTTC.